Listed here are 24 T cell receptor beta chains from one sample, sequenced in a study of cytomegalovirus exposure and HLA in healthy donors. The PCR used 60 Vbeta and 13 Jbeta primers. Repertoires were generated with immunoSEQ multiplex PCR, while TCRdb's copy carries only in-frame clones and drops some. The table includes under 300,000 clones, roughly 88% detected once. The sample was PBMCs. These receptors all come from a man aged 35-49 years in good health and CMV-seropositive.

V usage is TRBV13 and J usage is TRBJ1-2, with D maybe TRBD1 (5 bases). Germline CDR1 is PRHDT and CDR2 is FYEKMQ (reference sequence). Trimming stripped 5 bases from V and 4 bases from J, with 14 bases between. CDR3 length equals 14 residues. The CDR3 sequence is CASSPDTLGYGYTF. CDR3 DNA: TGTGCCAGCAGCCCGGACACCCTGGGCTATGGCTACACCTTC.

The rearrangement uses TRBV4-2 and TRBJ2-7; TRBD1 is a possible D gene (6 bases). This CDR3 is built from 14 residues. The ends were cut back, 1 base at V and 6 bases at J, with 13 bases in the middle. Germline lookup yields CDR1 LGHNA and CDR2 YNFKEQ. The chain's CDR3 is CASSQAKTGREQYF. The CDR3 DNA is TGTGCCAGCAGCCAAGCCAAAACAGGGCGCGAGCAGTACTTC.

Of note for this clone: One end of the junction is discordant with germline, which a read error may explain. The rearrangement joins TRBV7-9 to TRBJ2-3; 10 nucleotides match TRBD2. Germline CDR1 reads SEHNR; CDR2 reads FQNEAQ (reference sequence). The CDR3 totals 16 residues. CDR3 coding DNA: TGTTCCAGCAGCTACGGGCCGGGACTAGCGCGAAGAGAGAAGTATTTT. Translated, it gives CSSSYGPGLARREKYF. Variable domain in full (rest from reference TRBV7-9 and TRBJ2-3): DTGVSQNPRHKITKRGQNVTFRCDPISEHNRLYWYRQTLGQGPEFLTYFQNEAQLEKSRLLSDRFSAERPKGSFSTLEIQRTEQGDSAMYLCSSSYGPGLARREKYFGPGTRLTVL.

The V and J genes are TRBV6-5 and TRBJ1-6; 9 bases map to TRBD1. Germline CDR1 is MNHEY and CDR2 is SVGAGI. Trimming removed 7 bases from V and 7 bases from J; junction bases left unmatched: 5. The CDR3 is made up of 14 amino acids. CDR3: CASNPGQGNSPLHF. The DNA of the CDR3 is TGTGCCAGCAATCCGGGACAGGGAAATTCACCCCTCCACTTT.

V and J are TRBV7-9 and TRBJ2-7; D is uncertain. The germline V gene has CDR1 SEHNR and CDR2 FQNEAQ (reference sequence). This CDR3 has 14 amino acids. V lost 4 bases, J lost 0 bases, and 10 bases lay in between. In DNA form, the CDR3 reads TGTGCCAGCAGCTCTATGATCGACTCCTACGAGCAGTACTTC. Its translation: CASSSMIDSYEQYF.

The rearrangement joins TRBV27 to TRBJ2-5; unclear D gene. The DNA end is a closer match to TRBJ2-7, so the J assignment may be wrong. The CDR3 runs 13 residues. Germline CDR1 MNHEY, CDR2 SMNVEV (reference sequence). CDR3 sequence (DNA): TGTGCCAGCAGTTCGAGAGCGCCCTACGAGCAGTACTTC. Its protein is CASSSRAPYEQYF.

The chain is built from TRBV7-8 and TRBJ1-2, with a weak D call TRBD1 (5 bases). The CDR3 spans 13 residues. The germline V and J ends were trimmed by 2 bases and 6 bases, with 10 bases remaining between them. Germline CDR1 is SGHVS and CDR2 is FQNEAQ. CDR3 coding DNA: TGTGCCAGCAGCTTAAGTGGGGCAGATGGCTACACCTTC. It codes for CASSLSGADGYTF.

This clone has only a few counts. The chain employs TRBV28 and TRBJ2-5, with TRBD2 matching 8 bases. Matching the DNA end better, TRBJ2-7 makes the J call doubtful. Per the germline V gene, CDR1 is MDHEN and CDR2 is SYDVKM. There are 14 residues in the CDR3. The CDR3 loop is CASTPGGSEREQYF. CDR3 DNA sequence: TGTGCCAGCACGCCGGGGGGGAGTGAACGCGAGCAGTACTTC.

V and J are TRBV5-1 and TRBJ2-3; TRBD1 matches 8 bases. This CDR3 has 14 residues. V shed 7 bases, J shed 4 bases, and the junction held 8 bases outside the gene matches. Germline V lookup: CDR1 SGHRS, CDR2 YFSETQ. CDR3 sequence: CASRRRQGPDTQYF. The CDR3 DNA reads TGCGCCAGCCGGCGGAGACAGGGGCCAGATACGCAGTATTTT.

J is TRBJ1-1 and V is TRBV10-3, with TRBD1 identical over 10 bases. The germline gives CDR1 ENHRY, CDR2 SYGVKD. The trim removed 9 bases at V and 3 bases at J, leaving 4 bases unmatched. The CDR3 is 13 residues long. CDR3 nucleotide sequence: TGTGCCATGACGGACAGGGGGGACACTGAAGCTTTCTTT. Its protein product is CAMTDRGDTEAFF.

CDR3 bases: TGCGCCAGCAGTGCGCTAGCCACCGTTGAGCAGTTCTTC. Its protein is CASSALATVEQFF. This chain uses TRBV10-2 with TRBJ2-1, with TRBD2 as a possible D gene (5 bases). Looked up from germline, CDR1 is WSHSY and CDR2 is SAAADI. Trimming pared 4 bases from V and 9 bases from J, leaving 13 bases between. This CDR3 has 13 amino acids.

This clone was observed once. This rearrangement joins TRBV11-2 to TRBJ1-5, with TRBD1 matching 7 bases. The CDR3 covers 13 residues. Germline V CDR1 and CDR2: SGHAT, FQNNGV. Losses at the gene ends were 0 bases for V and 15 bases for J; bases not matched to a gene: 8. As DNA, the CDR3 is TGTGCCAGCAGCTTAGATCAACGGTGGGACAGGCATTTT. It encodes CASSLDQRWDRHF.

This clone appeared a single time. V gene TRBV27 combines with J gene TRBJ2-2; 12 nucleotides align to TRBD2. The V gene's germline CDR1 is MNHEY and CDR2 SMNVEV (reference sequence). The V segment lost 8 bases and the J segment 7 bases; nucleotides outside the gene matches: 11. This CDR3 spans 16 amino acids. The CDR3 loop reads CASCLAGGSLGGELFF. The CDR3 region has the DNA TGTGCCAGCTGTCTAGCGGGAGGGTCCCTGGGCGGGGAGCTGTTTTTT.

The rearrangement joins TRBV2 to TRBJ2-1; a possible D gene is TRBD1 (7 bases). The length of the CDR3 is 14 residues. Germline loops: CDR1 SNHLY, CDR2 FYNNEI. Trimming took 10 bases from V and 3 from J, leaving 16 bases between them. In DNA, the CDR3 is TGTGCCATCCCCAGGGGGGTTCACTACAATGAGCAGTTCTTC. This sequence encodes CAIPRGVHYNEQFF. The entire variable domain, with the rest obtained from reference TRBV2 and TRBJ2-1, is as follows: EPEVTQTPSHQVTQMGQEVILRCVPISNHLYFYWYRQILGQKVEFLVSFYNNEISEKSEIFDDQFSVERPDGSNFTLKIRSTKLEDSAMYFCAIPRGVHYNEQFFGPGTRLTVL.

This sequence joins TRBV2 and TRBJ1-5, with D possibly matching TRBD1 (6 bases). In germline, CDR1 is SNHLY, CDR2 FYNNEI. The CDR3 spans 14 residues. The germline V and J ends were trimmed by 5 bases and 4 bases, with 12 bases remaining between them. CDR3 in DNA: TGTGCCAGCAGTTTTGACAGGACGAATCAGCCCCAGCATTTT. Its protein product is CASSFDRTNQPQHF.

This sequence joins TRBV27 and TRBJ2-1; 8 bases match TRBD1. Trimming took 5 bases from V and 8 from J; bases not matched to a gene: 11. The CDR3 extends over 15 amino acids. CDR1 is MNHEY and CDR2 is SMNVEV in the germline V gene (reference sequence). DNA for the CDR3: TGTGCCAGCAGTCGCCCGACAGGGGCGACGGATGAGCAGTTCTTC. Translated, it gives CASSRPTGATDEQFF.

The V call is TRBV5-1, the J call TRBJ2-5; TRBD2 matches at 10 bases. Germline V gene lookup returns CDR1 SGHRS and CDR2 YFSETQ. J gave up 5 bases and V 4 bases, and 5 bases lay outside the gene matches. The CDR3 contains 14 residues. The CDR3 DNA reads TGCGCCAGCAGCACGATAGCGGGAGGTGAGACCCAGTACTTC. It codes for CASSTIAGGETQYF.

For the CDR3, the DNA is TGTGCCAGAAGCTATACCCAGCGGGCGGTAGCCAAAAACATTCAGTACTTC. It codes for CARSYTQRAVAKNIQYF. V and J are TRBV5-3 and TRBJ2-4, with D perhaps matching TRBD2 (6 bases). TRBV5-3 falls under the ORF class, with uncertain function. The CDR3 loop spans 17 amino acids. Trimming cost V 3 bases and J 0 bases, with 16 bases left between them.

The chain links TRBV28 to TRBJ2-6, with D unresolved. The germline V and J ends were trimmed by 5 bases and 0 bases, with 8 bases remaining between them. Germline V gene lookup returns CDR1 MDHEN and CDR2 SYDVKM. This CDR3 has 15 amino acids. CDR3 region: CASSRAYSGANVLTF. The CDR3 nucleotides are TGTGCCAGCAGTCGCGCGTACTCTGGGGCCAACGTCCTGACTTTC.

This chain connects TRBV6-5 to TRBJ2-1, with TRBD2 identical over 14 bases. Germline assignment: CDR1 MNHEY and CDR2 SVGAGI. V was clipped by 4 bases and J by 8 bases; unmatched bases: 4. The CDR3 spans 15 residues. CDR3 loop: CASSSGTSGSDEQFF. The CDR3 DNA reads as TGTGCCAGCAGTTCCGGGACTAGCGGGAGTGATGAGCAGTTCTTC.

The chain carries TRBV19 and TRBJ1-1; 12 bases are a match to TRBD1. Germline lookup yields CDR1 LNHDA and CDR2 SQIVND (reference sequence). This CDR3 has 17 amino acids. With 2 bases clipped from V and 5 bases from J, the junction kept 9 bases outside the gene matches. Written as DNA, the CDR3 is TGTGCCAGTAGTATATTCTCCCGGGACAGGGGGCGGACTGAAGCTTTCTTT. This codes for CASSIFSRDRGRTEAFF.

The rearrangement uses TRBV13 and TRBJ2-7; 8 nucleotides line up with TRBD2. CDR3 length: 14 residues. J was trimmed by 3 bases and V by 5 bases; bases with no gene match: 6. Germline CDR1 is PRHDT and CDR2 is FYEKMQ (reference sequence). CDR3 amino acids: CASSLSGRIYEQYF. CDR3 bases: TGTGCCAGCAGCCTAAGCGGGAGAATCTACGAGCAGTACTTC.

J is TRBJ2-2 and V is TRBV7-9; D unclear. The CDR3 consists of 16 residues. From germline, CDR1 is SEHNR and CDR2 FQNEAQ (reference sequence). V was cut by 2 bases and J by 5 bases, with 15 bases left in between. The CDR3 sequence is CASSLSRRLGTGELFF. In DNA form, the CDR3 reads TGTGCCAGCAGCTTAAGTCGGCGGCTCGGAACCGGGGAGCTGTTTTTT.

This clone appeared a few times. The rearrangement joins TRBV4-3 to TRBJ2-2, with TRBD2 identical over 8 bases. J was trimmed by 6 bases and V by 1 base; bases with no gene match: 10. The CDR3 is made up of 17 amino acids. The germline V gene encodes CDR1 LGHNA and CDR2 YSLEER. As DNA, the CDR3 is TGCGCCAGCAGCCAAGCTGGAATGGCAGCGGGAGCCGGGGAGCTGTTTTTT. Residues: CASSQAGMAAGAGELFF.